This paragraph covers one TCR beta chain sequence. Antigen unknown. The method was immunoSEQ multiplex PCR; TCRdb's version includes in-frame clones alone and lacks a portion of them. The sample shows 50,000 to 75,000 clones, about 87% of them seen only once. TCRs were sequenced from a few patients responding to pembrolizumab. The sample originates from a study of PD-1 blockade in mismatch repair-deficient tumors. Study-wide results and caveats: Tumor-resident clones, often absent from pretreatment blood, expanded after pembrolizumab and then contracted.

J lost 5 bases, V lost 5 bases, and 5 bases had no gene match. Per germline, CDR1 LNHNV and CDR2 YYDKDF (reference sequence). This CDR3 comprises 15 residues. This material consisted of peripheral blood, taken 52 weeks after starting pembrolizumab. The genes are TRBV15 and TRBJ2-3; 12 positions agree with TRBD2. The TCR comes from an adult with mismatch repair-deficient cancer. CDR3 amino acids: CATSDRLAGEDTQYF. Here the CDR3 DNA reads TGTGCCACCAGCGACCGACTAGCGGGAGAAGATACGCAGTATTTT.